This T cell receptor (beta chain) was sequenced during a study of T cell clones after liver transplantation. Study details: Liver transplant recipients had immunosuppression withdrawal attempted within 2 years. Standard immunosuppression, with no induction, continued until 12-24 months after transplant.

Trimming at V came to 6 bases and at J to 3 bases, leaving 5 bases not matched to a gene. The CDR3 is 14 residues long. From germline, CDR1 is SGHTA and CDR2 FQGTGA. Using immunoSEQ multiplex PCR, the repertoire was profiled, and TCRdb retains in-frame clones only, with some absent. The sample gives nearly 15,000 clones, 85% to 95% of which show up once; around half is in the top ten. Points from the study as a whole: A significant post-transplant drop in circulating graft-donor-reactive CD4 TCRbeta sequences occurred in most of the 8 subjects.

This clone was picked up a small number of times. The antigen remains undetermined. Other DNA variants within this sample encode the same CDR3. The chain combines TRBV7-3 with TRBJ2-7; 10 bases map to TRBD2. The sequence was obtained from a human donor who received a liver transplant. The source was CD8+ T cells from blood, collected before liver transplant. This CDR3 is CASSPPSGSYEQYF. The CDR3, as DNA: TGTGCCAGCAGTCCACCTAGCGGGAGCTACGAGCAGTACTTC.